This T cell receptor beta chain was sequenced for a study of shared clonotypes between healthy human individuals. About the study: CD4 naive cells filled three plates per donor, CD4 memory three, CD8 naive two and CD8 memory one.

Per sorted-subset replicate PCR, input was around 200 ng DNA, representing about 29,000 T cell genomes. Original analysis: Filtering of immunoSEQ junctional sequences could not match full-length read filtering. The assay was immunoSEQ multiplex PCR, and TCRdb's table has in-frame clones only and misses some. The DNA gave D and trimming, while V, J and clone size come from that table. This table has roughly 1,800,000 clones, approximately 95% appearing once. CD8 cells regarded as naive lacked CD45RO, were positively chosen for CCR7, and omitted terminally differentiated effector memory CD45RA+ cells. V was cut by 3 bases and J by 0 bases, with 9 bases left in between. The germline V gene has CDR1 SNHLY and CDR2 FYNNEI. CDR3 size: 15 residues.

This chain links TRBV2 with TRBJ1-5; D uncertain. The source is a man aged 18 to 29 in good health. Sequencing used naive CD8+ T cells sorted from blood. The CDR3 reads CASSDMEDSNQPQHF. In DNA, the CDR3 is TGTGCCAGCAGTGACATGGAGGATAGCAATCAGCCCCAGCATTTT.